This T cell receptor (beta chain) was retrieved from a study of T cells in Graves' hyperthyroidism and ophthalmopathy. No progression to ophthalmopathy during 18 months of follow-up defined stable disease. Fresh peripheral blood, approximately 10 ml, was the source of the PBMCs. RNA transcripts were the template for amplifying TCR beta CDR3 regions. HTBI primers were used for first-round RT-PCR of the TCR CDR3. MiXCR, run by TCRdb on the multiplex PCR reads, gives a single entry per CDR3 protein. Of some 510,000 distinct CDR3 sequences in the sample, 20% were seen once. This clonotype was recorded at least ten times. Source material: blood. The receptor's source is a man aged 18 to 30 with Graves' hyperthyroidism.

The CDR3 loop reads CASSSRGDRQYEQYF. CDR3 DNA: TGTGCCAGCAGTTCCCGGGGGGACAGGCAATACGAGCAGTACTTC. The chain carries TRBV28 and TRBJ2-7; perhaps TRBD1 as D (8 bases). Germline assignment: CDR1 MDHEN and CDR2 SYDVKM. The CDR3 loop spans 15 amino acids. Trimming left V 4 bases short and J 4 bases short, with 17 bases between. The full variable domain, its missing parts supplied by reference TRBV28 and TRBJ2-7, is DVKVTQSSRYLVKRTGEKVFLECVQDMDHENMFWYRQDPGLGLRLIYFSYDVKMKEKGDIPEGYSVSREKKERFSLILESASTNQTSMYLCASSSRGDRQYEQYFGPGTRLTVT.